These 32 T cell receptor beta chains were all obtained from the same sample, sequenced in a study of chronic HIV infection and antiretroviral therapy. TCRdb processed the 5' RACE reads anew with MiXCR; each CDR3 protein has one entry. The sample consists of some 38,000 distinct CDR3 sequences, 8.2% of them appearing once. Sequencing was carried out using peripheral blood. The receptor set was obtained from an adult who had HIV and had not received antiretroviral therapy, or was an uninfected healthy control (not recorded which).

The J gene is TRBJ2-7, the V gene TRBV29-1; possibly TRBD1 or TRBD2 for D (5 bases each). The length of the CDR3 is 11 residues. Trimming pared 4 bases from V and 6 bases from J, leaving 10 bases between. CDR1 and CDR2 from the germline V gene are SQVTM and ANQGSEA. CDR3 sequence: CSVVEGPEQYF. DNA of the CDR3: TGCAGCGTTGTTGAGGGACCCGAGCAGTACTTC.

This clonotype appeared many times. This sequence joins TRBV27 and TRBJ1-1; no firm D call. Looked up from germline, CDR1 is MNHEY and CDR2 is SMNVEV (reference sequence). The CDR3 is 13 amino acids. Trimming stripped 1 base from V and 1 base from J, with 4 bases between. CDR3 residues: CASSLFPNTEAFF. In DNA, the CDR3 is TGTGCCAGCAGTTTATTCCCGAACACTGAAGCTTTCTTT.

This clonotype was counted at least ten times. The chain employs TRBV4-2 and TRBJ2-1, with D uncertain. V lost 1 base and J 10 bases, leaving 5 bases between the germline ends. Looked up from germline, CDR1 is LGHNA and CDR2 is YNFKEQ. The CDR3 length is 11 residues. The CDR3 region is CASSQGQEQFF. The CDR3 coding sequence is TGTGCCAGCAGCCAAGGTCAGGAGCAGTTCTTC.

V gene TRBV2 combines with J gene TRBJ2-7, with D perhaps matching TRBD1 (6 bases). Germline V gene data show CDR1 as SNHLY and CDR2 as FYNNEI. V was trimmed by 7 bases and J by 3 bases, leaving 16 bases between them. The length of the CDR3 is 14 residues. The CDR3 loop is CASKGTGFIYEQYF. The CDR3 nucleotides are TGTGCCAGCAAGGGCACAGGGTTTATCTACGAGCAGTACTTC.

CDR3 nucleotides: TGTGCCAGCAGTTTTCAGACGTATACGCAGTATTTT. This translates into CASSFQTYTQYF. The chain uses TRBV28 and TRBJ2-3; D remains ambiguous. From germline, CDR1 is MDHEN and CDR2 SYDVKM. V dropped 3 bases and J dropped 7 bases, with 8 bases sitting between them. The CDR3 is 12 amino acids. The full variable domain, completed using reference TRBV28 and TRBJ2-3, is DVKVTQSSRYLVKRTGEKVFLECVQDMDHENMFWYRQDPGLGLRLIYFSYDVKMKEKGDIPEGYSVSREKKERFSLILESASTNQTSMYLCASSFQTYTQYFGPGTRLTVL.

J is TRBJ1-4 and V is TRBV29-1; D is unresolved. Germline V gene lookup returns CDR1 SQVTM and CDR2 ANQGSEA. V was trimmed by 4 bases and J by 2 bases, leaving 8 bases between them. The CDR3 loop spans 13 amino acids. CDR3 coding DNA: TGCAGCGTTGGGTCCGGGACTAATGAAAAACTGTTTTTT. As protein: CSVGSGTNEKLFF.

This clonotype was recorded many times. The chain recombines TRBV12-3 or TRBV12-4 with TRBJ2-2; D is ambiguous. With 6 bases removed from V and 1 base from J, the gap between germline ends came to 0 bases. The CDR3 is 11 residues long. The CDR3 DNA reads TGTGCCAGCAGGAACACCGGGGAGCTGTTTTTT. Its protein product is CASRNTGELFF.

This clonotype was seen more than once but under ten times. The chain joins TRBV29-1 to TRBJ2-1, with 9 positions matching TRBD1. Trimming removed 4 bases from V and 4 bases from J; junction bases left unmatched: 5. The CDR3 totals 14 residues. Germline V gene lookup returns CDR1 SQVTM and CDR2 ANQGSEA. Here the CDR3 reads CSVATGQGYNEQFF. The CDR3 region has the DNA TGCAGCGTTGCGACGGGACAGGGTTACAATGAGCAGTTCTTC.

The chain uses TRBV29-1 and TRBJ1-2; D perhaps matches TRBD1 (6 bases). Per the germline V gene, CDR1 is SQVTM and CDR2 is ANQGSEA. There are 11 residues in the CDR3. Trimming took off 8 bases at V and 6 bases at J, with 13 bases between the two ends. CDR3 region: CSLGGGDGYTF. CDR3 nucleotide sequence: TGCAGCCTCGGAGGGGGAGATGGCTACACCTTC.

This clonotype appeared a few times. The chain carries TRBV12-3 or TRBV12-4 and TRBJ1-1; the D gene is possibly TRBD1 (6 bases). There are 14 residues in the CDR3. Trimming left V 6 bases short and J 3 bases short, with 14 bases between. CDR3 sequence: CASRDQGRDTEAFF. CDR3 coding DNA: TGTGCCAGCAGGGACCAGGGGCGGGACACTGAAGCTTTCTTT.

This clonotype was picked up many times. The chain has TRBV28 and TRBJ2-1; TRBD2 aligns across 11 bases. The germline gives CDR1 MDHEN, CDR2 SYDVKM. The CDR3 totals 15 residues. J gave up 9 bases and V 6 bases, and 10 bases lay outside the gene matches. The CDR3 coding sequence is TGTGCCAGCAGCCGATCTAGCGGGAGGCGGGGTGAGCAGTTCTTC. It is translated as CASSRSSGRRGEQFF.

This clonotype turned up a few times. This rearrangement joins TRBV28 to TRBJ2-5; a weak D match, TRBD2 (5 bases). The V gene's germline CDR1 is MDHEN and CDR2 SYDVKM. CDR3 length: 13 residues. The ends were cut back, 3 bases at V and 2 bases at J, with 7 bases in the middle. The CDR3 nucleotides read TGTGCCAGCAGTTTCGGCGGGCAAGAGACCCAGTACTTC. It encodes CASSFGGQETQYF.

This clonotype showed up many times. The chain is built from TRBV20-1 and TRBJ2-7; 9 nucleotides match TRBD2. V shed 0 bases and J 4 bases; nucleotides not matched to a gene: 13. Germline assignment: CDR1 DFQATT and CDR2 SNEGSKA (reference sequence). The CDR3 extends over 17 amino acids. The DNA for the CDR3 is TGCAGTGCTAGAGATCGAAGCGGGAGGCCCATGAAGTACGAGCAGTACTTC. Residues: CSARDRSGRPMKYEQYF.

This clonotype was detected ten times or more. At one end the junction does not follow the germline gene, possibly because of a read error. The CDR3 here is CSVVRTSGSFSHEQYF. Here the CDR3 DNA reads TGCAGCGTTGTAAGGACTAGCGGGAGTTTCTCCCACGAGCAGTACTTC. The chain uses TRBV29-1 and TRBJ2-7; 13 bases map to TRBD2. In germline, CDR1 is SQVTM, CDR2 ANQGSEA. CDR3 length: 16 residues.

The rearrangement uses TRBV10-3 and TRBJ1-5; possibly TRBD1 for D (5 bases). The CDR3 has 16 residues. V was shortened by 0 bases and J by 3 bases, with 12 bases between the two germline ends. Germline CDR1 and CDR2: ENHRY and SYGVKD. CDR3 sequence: CAISESRDWVNQPQHF. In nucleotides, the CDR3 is TGTGCCATCAGTGAGTCCCGGGACTGGGTCAATCAGCCCCAGCATTTT.

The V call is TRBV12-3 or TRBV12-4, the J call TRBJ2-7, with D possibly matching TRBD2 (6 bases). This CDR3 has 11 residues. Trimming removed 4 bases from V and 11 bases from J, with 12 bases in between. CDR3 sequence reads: CASSSRGKKYF. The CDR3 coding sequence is TGTGCCAGCAGTTCCCGGGGGAAAAAGTACTTC.

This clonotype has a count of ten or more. CDR3 in DNA: TGTGCCAGCAGTTACAGTTTCGGACAGGGGGCAGGAGATACGCAGTATTTT. Residues: CASSYSFGQGAGDTQYF. The rearrangement uses TRBV2 and TRBJ2-3; 11 bases are a match to TRBD1. The CDR3 is 17 amino acids. Germline lookup yields CDR1 SNHLY and CDR2 FYNNEI. The ends lost 5 bases at V and 5 bases at J; junction bases unmatched: 12.

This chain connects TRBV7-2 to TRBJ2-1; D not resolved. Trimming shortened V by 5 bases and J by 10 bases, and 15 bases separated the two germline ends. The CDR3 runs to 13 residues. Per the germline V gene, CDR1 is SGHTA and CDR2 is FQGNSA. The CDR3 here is CASSPLERSEQFF. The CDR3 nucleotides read TGTGCCAGCAGCCCCCTTGAAAGGAGCGAGCAGTTCTTC. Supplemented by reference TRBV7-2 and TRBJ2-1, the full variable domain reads GAGVSQSPSNKVTEKGKDVELRCDPISGHTALYWYRQSLGQGLEFLIYFQGNSAPDKSGLPSDRFSAERTGGSVSTLTIQRTQQEDSAVYLCASSPLERSEQFFGPGTRLTVL.

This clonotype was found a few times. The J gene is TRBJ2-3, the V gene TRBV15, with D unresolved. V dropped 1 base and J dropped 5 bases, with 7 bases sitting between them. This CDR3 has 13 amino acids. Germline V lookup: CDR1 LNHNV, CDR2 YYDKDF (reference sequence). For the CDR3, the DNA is TGTGCCACCAGCAGAGGACGAGGAGATACGCAGTATTTT. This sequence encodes CATSRGRGDTQYF. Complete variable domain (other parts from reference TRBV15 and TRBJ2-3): DAMVIQNPRYQVTQFGKPVTLSCSQTLNHNVMYWYQQKSSQAPKLLFHYYDKDFNNEADTPDNFQSRRPNTSFCFLDIRSPGLGDTAMYLCATSRGRGDTQYFGPGTRLTVL.

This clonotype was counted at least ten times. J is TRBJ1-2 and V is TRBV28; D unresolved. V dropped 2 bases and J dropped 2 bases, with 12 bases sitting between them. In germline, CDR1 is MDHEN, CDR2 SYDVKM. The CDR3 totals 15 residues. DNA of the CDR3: TGTGCCAGCAGTTTACACTTTGGGCAGAACTATGGCTACACCTTC. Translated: CASSLHFGQNYGYTF.

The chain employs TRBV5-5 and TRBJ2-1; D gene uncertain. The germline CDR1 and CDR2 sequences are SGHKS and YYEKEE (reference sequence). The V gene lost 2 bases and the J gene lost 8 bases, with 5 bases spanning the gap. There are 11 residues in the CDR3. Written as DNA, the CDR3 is TGTGCCAGCAGCTTTGGTGATGAGCAGTTCTTC. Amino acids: CASSFGDEQFF.

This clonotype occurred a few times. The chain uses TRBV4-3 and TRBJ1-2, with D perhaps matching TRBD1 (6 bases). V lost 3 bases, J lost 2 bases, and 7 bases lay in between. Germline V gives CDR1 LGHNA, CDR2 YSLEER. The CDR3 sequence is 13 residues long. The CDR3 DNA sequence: TGCGCCAGCAGCCAGGACAGAAACTATGGCTACACCTTC. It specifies CASSQDRNYGYTF.

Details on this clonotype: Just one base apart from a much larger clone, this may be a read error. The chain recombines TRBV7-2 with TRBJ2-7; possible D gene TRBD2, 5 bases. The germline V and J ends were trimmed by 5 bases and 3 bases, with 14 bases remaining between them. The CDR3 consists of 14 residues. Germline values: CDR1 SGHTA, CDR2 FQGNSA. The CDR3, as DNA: TGTGCCAGCAGCCGACACCCCCGGGACTACGAGCAGTACTTC. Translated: CASSRHPRDYEQYF.

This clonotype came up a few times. CDR3 sequence reads: CASSWTGGKEQYF. The CDR3 coding sequence is TGTGCCAGCAGTTGGACGGGTGGAAAGGAGCAGTATTTT. The chain combines TRBV28 with TRBJ2-3; D uncertain. From germline, CDR1 is MDHEN and CDR2 SYDVKM. This CDR3 contains 13 residues. The V end was cut by 4 bases, the J end by 11 bases, with 16 bases between.

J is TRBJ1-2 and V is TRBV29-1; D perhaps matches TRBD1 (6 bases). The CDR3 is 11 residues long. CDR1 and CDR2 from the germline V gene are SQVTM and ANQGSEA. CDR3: CSGRGNYGYTF. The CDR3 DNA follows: TGCAGTGGCAGGGGAAACTATGGCTACACCTTC.

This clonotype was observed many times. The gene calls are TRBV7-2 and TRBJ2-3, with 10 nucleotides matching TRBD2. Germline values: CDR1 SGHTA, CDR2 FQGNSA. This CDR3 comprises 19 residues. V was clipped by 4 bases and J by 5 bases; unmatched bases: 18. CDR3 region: CASSSPASLAGGYLDTQYF. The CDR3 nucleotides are TGTGCCAGCAGCTCCCCCGCATCATTAGCGGGAGGATACTTAGATACGCAGTATTTT. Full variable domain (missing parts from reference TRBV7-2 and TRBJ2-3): GAGVSQSPSNKVTEKGKDVELRCDPISGHTALYWYRQSLGQGLEFLIYFQGNSAPDKSGLPSDRFSAERTGGSVSTLTIQRTQQEDSAVYLCASSSPASLAGGYLDTQYFGPGTRLTVL.

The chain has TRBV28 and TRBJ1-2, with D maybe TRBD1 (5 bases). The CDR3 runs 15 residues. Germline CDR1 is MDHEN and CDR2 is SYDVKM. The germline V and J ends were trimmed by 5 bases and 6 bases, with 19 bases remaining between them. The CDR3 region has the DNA TGTGCCAGCAGTCTCTCCCTAATCCAGGGTGATGGCTACACCTTC. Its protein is CASSLSLIQGDGYTF.

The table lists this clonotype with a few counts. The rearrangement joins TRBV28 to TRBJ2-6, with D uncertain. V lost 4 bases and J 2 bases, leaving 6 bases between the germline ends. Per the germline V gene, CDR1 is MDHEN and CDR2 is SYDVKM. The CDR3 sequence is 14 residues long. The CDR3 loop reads CASSWRTGANVLTF. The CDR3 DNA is TGTGCCAGCAGTTGGCGGACTGGGGCCAACGTCCTGACTTTC.

CDR3 amino acids: CASSLWLLVSATQYF. The CDR3 DNA is TGTGCCAGCAGTTTATGGCTACTGGTTTCGGCTACGCAGTATTTT. The J gene is TRBJ2-3, the V gene TRBV28, with D uncertain. V shed 0 bases and J shed 8 bases, with 15 bases lying between them. CDR3 length: 15 residues. Germline loops: CDR1 MDHEN, CDR2 SYDVKM.

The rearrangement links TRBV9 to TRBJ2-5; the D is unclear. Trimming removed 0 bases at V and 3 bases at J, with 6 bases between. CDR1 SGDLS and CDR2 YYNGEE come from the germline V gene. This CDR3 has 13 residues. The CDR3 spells CASSVEGEETQYF. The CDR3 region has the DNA TGTGCCAGCAGCGTAGAGGGCGAAGAGACCCAGTACTTC.

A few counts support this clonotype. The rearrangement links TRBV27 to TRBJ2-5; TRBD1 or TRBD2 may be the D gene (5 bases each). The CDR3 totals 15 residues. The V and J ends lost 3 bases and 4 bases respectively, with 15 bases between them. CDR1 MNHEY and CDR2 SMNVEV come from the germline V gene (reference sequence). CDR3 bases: TGTGCCAGCAGTTTTGGGGCCGGAGGTGTAGAGACCCAGTACTTC. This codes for CASSFGAGGVETQYF.

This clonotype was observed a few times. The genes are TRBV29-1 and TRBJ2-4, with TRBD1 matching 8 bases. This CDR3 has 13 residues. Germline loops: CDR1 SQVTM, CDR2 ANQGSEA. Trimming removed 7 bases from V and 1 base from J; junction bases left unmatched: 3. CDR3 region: CSGGDRAKNIQYF. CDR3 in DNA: TGCAGCGGGGGGGACAGGGCCAAAAACATTCAGTACTTC.